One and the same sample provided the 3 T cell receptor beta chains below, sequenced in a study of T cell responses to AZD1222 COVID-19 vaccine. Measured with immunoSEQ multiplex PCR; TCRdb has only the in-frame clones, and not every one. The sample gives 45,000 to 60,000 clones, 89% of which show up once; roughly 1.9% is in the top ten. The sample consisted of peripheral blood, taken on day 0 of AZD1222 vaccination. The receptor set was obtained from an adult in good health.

CDR3 loop: CASSREGYGYTF. For the CDR3, the DNA is TGCGCCAGCAGCAGAGAAGGCTATGGCTACACCTTC. This sequence joins TRBV5-1 and TRBJ1-2; D ambiguous. CDR3 length: 12 residues. The germline CDR1 and CDR2 sequences are SGHRS and YFSETQ. V lost 4 bases, J lost 4 bases, and 8 bases lay in between. The variable domain in full, completed from reference TRBV5-1 and TRBJ1-2, reads KAGVTQTPRYLIKTRGQQVTLSCSPISGHRSVSWYQQTPGQGLQFLFEYFSETQRNKGNFPGRFSGRQFSNSRSEMNVSTLELGDSALYLCASSREGYGYTFGSGTRLTVV.

The CDR3 reads CASSFSVSSYTF. The CDR3 region has the DNA TGTGCCAGCAGTTTTTCGGTTTCCAGCTACACCTTC. J is TRBJ1-2 and V is TRBV12-3 or TRBV12-4; D unclear. V shed 3 bases and J shed 9 bases, with 11 bases lying between them. This CDR3 is 12 amino acids long.

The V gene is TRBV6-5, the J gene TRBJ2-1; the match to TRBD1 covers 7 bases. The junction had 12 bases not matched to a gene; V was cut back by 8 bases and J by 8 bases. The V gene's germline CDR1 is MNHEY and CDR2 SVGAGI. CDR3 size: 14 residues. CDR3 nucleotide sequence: TGTGCCAGCCACCCCCAGGGGGACGGGTATGAGCAGTTCTTC. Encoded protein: CASHPQGDGYEQFF.